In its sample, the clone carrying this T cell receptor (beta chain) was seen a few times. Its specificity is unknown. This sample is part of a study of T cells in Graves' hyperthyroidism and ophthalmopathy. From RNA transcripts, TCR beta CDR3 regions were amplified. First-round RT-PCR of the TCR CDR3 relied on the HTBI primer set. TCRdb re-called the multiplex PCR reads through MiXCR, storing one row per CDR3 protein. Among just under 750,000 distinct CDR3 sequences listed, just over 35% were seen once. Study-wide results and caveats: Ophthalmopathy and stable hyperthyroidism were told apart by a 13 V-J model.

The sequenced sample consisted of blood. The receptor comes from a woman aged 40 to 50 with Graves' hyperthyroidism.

The DNA for the CDR3 is TGTGCCAGTAGTACCCTTTGGGGGATGAGCAATCAGCCCCAGCATTTT. Translation: CASSTLWGMSNQPQHF. The rearrangement uses TRBV19 and TRBJ1-5; D possibly corresponds to TRBD1 (5 bases). Trimming pared 4 bases from V and 1 base from J, leaving 14 bases between. This CDR3 has 16 amino acids. CDR1 is LNHDA and CDR2 is SQIVND in the germline V gene (reference sequence). Full variable domain (outside the CDR3, taken from reference TRBV19 and TRBJ1-5): DGGITQSPKYLFRKEGQNVTLSCEQNLNHDAMYWYRQDPGQGLRLIYYSQIVNDFQKGDIAEGYSVSREKKESFPLTVTSAQKNPTAFYLCASSTLWGMSNQPQHFGDGTRLSIL.